This entry lists 13 T cell receptor beta chains sequenced from one sample in a study of CD8+CD57+ T cells in acquired aplastic anemia. Genomic DNA templated the TCR beta VDJ and CDR3 profiling. MiXCR, applied by TCRdb to the reads, yields one record per CDR3 protein. Of around 180,000 distinct CDR3 sequences in the sample, 48% were seen once. The authors sequenced patients whose flow cytometry had shown CD8+CD57+ cell expansion. The sequencing input was sorted CD4+, CD8+, or CD8+CD57+ T cells (not recorded which) from PBMCs. The source of these receptors is a human donor with aplastic anemia.

This clonotype was counted between two and nine times. The CDR3 reads CAIREIAGGDEQYF. CDR3 in DNA: TGTGCCATCAGAGAGATAGCGGGAGGGGACGAGCAGTACTTC. The chain has TRBV10-3 and TRBJ2-7; 11 bases agree with TRBD2. J was trimmed by 5 bases and V by 6 bases; bases with no gene match: 6. This CDR3 contains 14 residues. Germline CDR1 and CDR2: ENHRY and SYGVKD.

This clonotype was observed a handful of times. The chain couples TRBV3-1 to TRBJ1-1, with 8 bases that match TRBD1. V shed 4 bases and J 3 bases; nucleotides not matched to a gene: 7. Looked up from germline, CDR1 is LGHDT and CDR2 is YNNKEL (reference sequence). This CDR3 has 15 amino acids. The CDR3 spells CASSRTGNGHTEAFF. CDR3 DNA: TGTGCCAGCAGCCGGACAGGGAATGGTCACACTGAAGCTTTCTTT.

This clonotype was detected many times. This chain links TRBV6-5 with TRBJ2-7; D call uncertain. The V gene's germline CDR1 is MNHEY and CDR2 SVGAGI. The CDR3 is made up of 12 amino acids. V lost 4 bases and J 6 bases, leaving 10 bases between the germline ends. As DNA, the CDR3 is TGTGCCAGCAGTTCCCCCCCCGCCGAGCAGTACTTC. Protein sequence: CASSSPPAEQYF.

This sequence joins TRBV28 and TRBJ2-1; D unresolved. V was shortened by 1 base and J by 0 bases, with 13 bases between the two germline ends. Germline CDR1 reads MDHEN; CDR2 reads SYDVKM. The CDR3 is 17 residues long. CDR3 nucleotides: TGTGCCAGCAGTTTATCCCCTGGCAGGCCCTCCTACAATGAGCAGTTCTTC. Encoded protein: CASSLSPGRPSYNEQFF.

This clonotype has a handful of counts. The chain uses TRBV4-2 and TRBJ1-6, with 8 bases lining up with TRBD1. The CDR3 totals 17 residues. The germline V gene has CDR1 LGHNA and CDR2 YNFKEQ. V gave up 4 bases and J gave up 7 bases; unmatched junction bases: 12. This CDR3 reads CASSPPGGTGGNSPLHF. The DNA of the CDR3 is TGTGCCAGCAGCCCCCCGGGCGGGACAGGTGGAAATTCACCCCTCCACTTT.

V usage is TRBV20-1 and J usage is TRBJ1-1; the D gene is possibly TRBD1 (5 bases). Germline-derived CDR1 and CDR2 are DFQATT and SNEGSKA (reference sequence). This CDR3 is 15 amino acids long. V was shortened by 0 bases and J by 4 bases, with 15 bases between the two germline ends. This CDR3 reads CSARDSSRTITEAFF. The CDR3 bases are TGCAGTGCTAGAGATTCGAGCCGGACAATCACTGAAGCTTTCTTT.

The chain carries TRBV2 and TRBJ1-1, with 8 bases aligning to TRBD1. CDR3 length equals 13 residues. Looked up from germline, CDR1 is SNHLY and CDR2 is FYNNEI. The junction had 3 bases not matched to a gene; V was cut back by 4 bases and J by 5 bases. The CDR3 here is CASSGQGRTEAFF. For the CDR3, the DNA is TGTGCCAGCAGTGGACAGGGGAGGACTGAAGCTTTCTTT.

In regard to this clonotype: The germline gene is not matched at one end of the junction; a read error may be the cause. The chain couples TRBV10-3 to TRBJ1-6, with D tentatively TRBD1 (6 bases). Germline V CDR1 and CDR2: ENHRY, SYGVKD. The length of the CDR3 is 13 residues. For the CDR3, the DNA is TGTGCCATCAGTGAGTCAGGGGGACCACCCCCCCACTTT. Translating it yields CAISESGGPPPHF.

The chain uses TRBV10-3 and TRBJ2-3, with D maybe TRBD2 (5 bases). Germline-derived CDR1 and CDR2 are ENHRY and SYGVKD. V lost 4 bases and J 4 bases, leaving 12 bases between the germline ends. The CDR3 extends over 14 amino acids. The CDR3 reads CAISALGGPDTQYF. CDR3 nucleotides: TGTGCCATCAGTGCCCTAGGAGGCCCAGATACGCAGTATTTT.

The chain is built from TRBV6-1 and TRBJ1-5; D remains ambiguous. Trimming cost V 6 bases and J 5 bases, with 17 bases left between them. There are 15 residues in the CDR3. Germline V gene sequence: CDR1 MNHNS, CDR2 SASEGT. The CDR3 nucleotides read TGTGCCAGCAGGCGAGGGTTCGAGAGAGATCAGCCCCAGCATTTT. Translating it yields CASRRGFERDQPQHF.

Ten or more counts support this clonotype. J is TRBJ2-5 and V is TRBV20-1, with D perhaps matching TRBD1 or TRBD2 (5 bases each). Germline loops: CDR1 DFQATT, CDR2 SNEGSKA (reference sequence). CDR3 length equals 13 residues. Trimming cost V 5 bases and J 2 bases, with 12 bases left between them. The CDR3 region has the DNA TGCAGTGCTTTGGGGGTGGGGCAAGAGACCCAGTACTTC. Protein: CSALGVGQETQYF.

This clonotype was seen a few times. V and J are TRBV10-3 and TRBJ2-7, with D perhaps matching TRBD1 (5 bases). V lost 3 bases to trimming and J lost 4 bases, with 13 bases between them. Germline V gene lookup returns CDR1 ENHRY and CDR2 SYGVKD. This CDR3 is 14 amino acids long. The CDR3 is CAISEGAGIYEQYF. CDR3 nucleotide sequence: TGTGCCATCAGTGAAGGGGCAGGGATATACGAGCAGTACTTC.

As regards this clonotype: The DNA is left out, because the CDR3 cannot be placed on it with certainty; the CDR3 is given as TCRdb lists it. The chain joins TRBV11-2 to TRBJ2-3; no DNA check was done on the table's D call, TRBD2. CDR1 and CDR2 (germline): SGHAT, FQNNGV. The CDR3 has 18 residues if both end residues are counted. The CDR3 is CASSFLWDSGGTADTQYF.